These T cell receptor beta chains were read from a single sample in a study of vaccination effects on CD4 cells after COVID-19. These TCRs' antigens remain unknown. Method: immunoSEQ multiplex PCR; TCRdb's copy keeps in-frame clones and lacks some. The table shows tens of thousands of clones, with approximately 72% occurring only once. Sample: CD4+ T cells from PBMCs cultured without peptide, taken before COVID-19 vaccination. The receptor source for this set is a human donor who had a prior SARS-CoV-2 infection. The CDR3 runs from the conserved cysteine through the conserved F or W. D genes are given only for firm matches. Expanded clones are given a class, and other clones once, few, many or no size at all.

v_call: TRBV2; clone_size: NA; j_call: TRBJ1-4; d_call: TRBD1; cdr3_aa: CASSQQGAYEKLFF; cdr3_nt: TGTGCCAGCAGCCAACAGGGGGCATATGAAAAACTGTTTTTT
v_call: TRBV27; clone_size: NA; j_call: TRBJ2-6; d_call: NA; cdr3_aa: CASSRANVLTF; cdr3_nt: TGTGCCAGCAGTAGGGCCAACGTCCTGACTTTC
v_call: TRBV5-5; clone_size: NA; j_call: TRBJ2-7; d_call: NA; cdr3_aa: CASSLGRGAGEQYF; cdr3_nt: TGTGCCAGCAGCTTGGGCCGGGGGGCGGGCGAGCAGTACTTC
v_call: TRBV18; clone_size: NA; j_call: TRBJ2-3; d_call: NA; cdr3_aa: CASSFPRDTQYF; cdr3_nt: TGTGCCAGCTCATTTCCCAGGGATACGCAGTATTTT
v_call: TRBV10-3; clone_size: NA; j_call: TRBJ2-1; d_call: NA; cdr3_aa: CATQGDRSGRSGNEQFF; cdr3_nt: TGTGCCACCCAGGGAGACCGTAGCGGCCGGTCCGGGAATGAGCAGTTCTTC
v_call: TRBV30; clone_size: NA; j_call: TRBJ1-4; d_call: TRBD1; cdr3_aa: CAWSLAGGAEKLFF; cdr3_nt: TGTGCCTGGAGTTTAGCAGGGGGGGCGGAAAAACTGTTTTTT
v_call: TRBV20-1; clone_size: NA; j_call: TRBJ1-6; d_call: TRBD1; cdr3_aa: CSASRQGAEGSPLHF; cdr3_nt: TGCAGTGCTAGTCGACAGGGGGCGGAAGGGTCACCCCTCCACTTT
v_call: TRBV5-1; clone_size: NA; j_call: TRBJ2-3; d_call: TRBD1; cdr3_aa: CASSFGDRGTTDTQYF; cdr3_nt: TGCGCCAGCAGCTTCGGGGACAGGGGAACCACAGATACGCAGTATTTT
v_call: TRBV5-1; clone_size: few; j_call: TRBJ1-1; d_call: TRBD1; cdr3_aa: CASSRDRNTEAFF; cdr3_nt: TGCGCCAGCAGCCGGGACAGGAACACTGAAGCTTTCTTT
v_call: TRBV25-1; clone_size: NA; j_call: TRBJ1-6; d_call: NA; cdr3_aa: CASTTGSSYNSPLHF; cdr3_nt: TGTGCCAGCACTACAGGGAGCTCCTATAATTCACCCCTCCACTTT
v_call: TRBV5-1; clone_size: few; j_call: TRBJ2-5; d_call: TRBD1; cdr3_aa: CASSAQGVETQYF; cdr3_nt: TGCGCCAGCAGCGCGCAGGGGGTGGAGACCCAGTACTTC
v_call: TRBV5-6; clone_size: few; j_call: TRBJ2-1; d_call: TRBD2; cdr3_aa: CASSIKRGGRNEQFF; cdr3_nt: TGTGCCAGCAGCATCAAGCGGGGGGGCCGAAATGAGCAGTTCTTC
v_call: TRBV7-2; clone_size: NA; j_call: TRBJ1-2; d_call: TRBD1; cdr3_aa: CASSLVSGQGSANYGYTF; cdr3_nt: TGTGCCAGCAGCTTAGTATCTGGACAGGGCTCAGCTAACTATGGCTACACCTTC
v_call: TRBV2; clone_size: NA; j_call: TRBJ2-1; d_call: NA; cdr3_aa: CASSGGAVEQFF; cdr3_nt: TGTGCCAGCAGTGGAGGGGCGGTGGAGCAGTTCTTC
v_call: TRBV5-8; clone_size: once; j_call: TRBJ2-5; d_call: TRBD1; cdr3_aa: CASSPGTADVETQYF; cdr3_nt: TGTGCCAGCAGCCCCGGGACAGCCGATGTGGAGACCCAGTACTTC
v_call: TRBV18; clone_size: few; j_call: TRBJ2-1; d_call: NA; cdr3_aa: CASSPGSTGGAYNEQFF; cdr3_nt: TGTGCCAGCTCACCAGGGTCGACAGGCGGTGCCTACAATGAGCAGTTCTTC
v_call: TRBV4-2; clone_size: few; j_call: TRBJ1-4; d_call: TRBD1; cdr3_aa: CASGPGTGGLVANEKLFF; cdr3_nt: TGTGCCAGCGGGCCGGGGACAGGGGGCTTAGTAGCTAATGAAAAACTGTTTTTT
v_call: TRBV21-1; clone_size: NA; j_call: TRBJ1-6; d_call: NA; cdr3_aa: CASSTKDSDYNSPLHF; cdr3_nt: TGTGCCAGCAGCACTAAAGACAGCGACTATAATTCACCCCTCCACTTT
v_call: TRBV11-1; clone_size: few; j_call: TRBJ2-2; d_call: NA; cdr3_aa: CASSLGHLKNTGELFF; cdr3_nt: TGTGCCAGCAGCTTAGGACACCTGAAGAACACCGGGGAGCTGTTTTTT
v_call: TRBV19; clone_size: NA; j_call: TRBJ2-3; d_call: NA; cdr3_aa: CASASADTQYF; cdr3_nt: TGTGCCAGTGCCTCGGCCGATACGCAGTATTTT
v_call: TRBV7-2; clone_size: NA; j_call: TRBJ1-4; d_call: NA; cdr3_aa: CASSLSSVGQPNEKLFF; cdr3_nt: TGTGCCAGCAGCTTATCATCGGTTGGGCAGCCAAATGAAAAACTGTTTTTT
v_call: TRBV28; clone_size: NA; j_call: TRBJ1-2; d_call: NA; cdr3_aa: CASSPGYGYTF; cdr3_nt: TGTGCCAGCAGCCCGGGTTATGGCTACACCTTC
v_call: TRBV6-5; clone_size: NA; j_call: TRBJ2-3; d_call: NA; cdr3_aa: CASSARVSDTQYF; cdr3_nt: TGTGCCAGCAGCGCACGAGTTTCAGATACGCAGTATTTT
v_call: TRBV15; clone_size: NA; j_call: TRBJ2-5; d_call: NA; cdr3_aa: CATAWGTQETQYF; cdr3_nt: TGTGCCACCGCTTGGGGGACACAAGAGACCCAGTACTTC